Given below is one T cell receptor (beta chain) in context. Its antigen remains undetermined. Base qualities are not recorded, but no much larger clone differs from it by a single base. These data originate in a study of T-cell memory formation after mild COVID-19 (dated by TCRdb to 2020 to 2023). For context, the study as a whole: Most TCR sequence clusters were specific to one of the two donors. Two young, previously healthy adult volunteers made up the cohort, one male and one female. In a couple of donors, T-cell clones that expanded and contracted after mild COVID-19 were followed by sequencing TCRalpha and TCRbeta repertoires longitudinally. The full study reports these points: SARS-CoV-2 specificity was not confirmed for the second-wave clones peaking on day 37. Contracting CD4+ clones were found mainly in CM and EM memory subsets, while CD8+ clones were enriched in EMRA. Balanced CD4/CD8 phenotypes were observed for clones contracting from day 15 to 85, whereas a bias towards CD4+ was observed for a second wave of clones expanding from day 15 to 37. The study covered only a couple of mild cases, and larger cohorts including severe cases with pre-infection samples were considered necessary. Some responding clones were found in pre-infection memory, which suggests that pre-existing cross-reactive memory T cells took part in the SARS-CoV-2 response.

Ficoll-Paque density gradient centrifugation was the method used to isolate PBMCs. For sequencing, an Illumina NovaSeq 6000 was employed. TCRalpha and TCRbeta cDNA libraries were built by 5'RACE with constant-segment primers, adding sample barcodes and unique molecular identifiers. Trizol reagent was used to extract RNA from every sample. Amplification of the libraries took two PCR steps, and the second step added a second sample barcode plus Illumina TruSeq adapters. Libraries were sequenced on an Illumina NovaSeq with 2 x 150 bp paired-end reads. Per the source publication's procedure: The reads were demultiplexed and collapsed into UMI-guided consensus sequences using migec v1.2.7. Using mixcr v2.1.11, UMI consensuses were aligned to TRA and TRB V and J templates and then assembled into clonotypes. A clonotype was counted as expanded or contracted only when both edgeR and NoisET called the clonotype significant, with the noise models trained on biological replicates. For edgeR calls, the thresholds were a false discovery rate-adjusted p below 0.01 and a log2 fold-change of 1. As an exploratory analysis of dynamics, PCA with hierarchical clustering was applied to max-normalized trajectories of the 1000 most abundant clonotypes. Separately sequenced CD4+ and CD8+ repertoires were used to assign a CD4 or CD8 phenotype to each responding clone. TCRdb handled the public reads itself, with Q25 trimming in fastp and clone calling in MiXCR, and kept productive beta chains. Entries that share a CDR3 protein sequence are merged under the most common genes and DNA. TCRdb's processing, not the authors', yielded these V and J calls. The sample contains around 150,000 distinct CDR3 sequences, 25% to 40% of them found a single time. 12% of the sample is held by the ten biggest clonotypes.

The CDR3 runs 14 residues from the cysteine to the phenylalanine. The DNA shown is the 42-base CDR3, in frame from base 1. In the germline V gene, CDR1 corresponds to KGHDR and CDR2 to SFDVKD. V is reduced by 3 bases and J by 1 base, leaving a spacing of 6 bases between them. The sequencing sample was made of PBMCs or a T cell subset sorted from them (not recorded which). Recombination linked TRBV24-1 to TRBJ1-3; the D gene is unclear. The sequence was obtained from an adult woman who had mild COVID-19 (a few samples of this study predate the infection). The sample titles of this study are shuffled in the database, so cell type and time point are left out; the donor was told from shared clones. The sequence in DNA is TGTGCCACCAGTGATGCGAATTCTGGAAACACCATATATTTT. It is translated as CATSDANSGNTIYF.